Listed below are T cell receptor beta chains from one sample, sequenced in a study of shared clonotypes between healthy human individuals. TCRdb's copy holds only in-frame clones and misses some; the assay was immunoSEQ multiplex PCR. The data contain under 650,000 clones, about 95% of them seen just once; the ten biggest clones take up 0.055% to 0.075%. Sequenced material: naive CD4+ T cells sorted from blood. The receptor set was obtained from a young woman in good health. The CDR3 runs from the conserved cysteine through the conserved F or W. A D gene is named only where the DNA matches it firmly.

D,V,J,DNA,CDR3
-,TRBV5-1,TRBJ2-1,TGCGCCAGCAGCTTGGTCCCTAGGGTTGGTGAGCAGTTCTTC,CASSLVPRVGEQFF
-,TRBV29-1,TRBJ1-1,TGCAGCGTGCGACCTGGGAAACGACCTGAAGCTTTCTTT,CSVRPGKRPEAFF
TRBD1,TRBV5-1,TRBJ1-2,TGCGCCAGCAGCTTGGATGGACAGGGGGCGTCTAACTATGGCTACACCTTC,CASSLDGQGASNYGYTF
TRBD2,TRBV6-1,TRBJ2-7,TGTGCCAGCAGTGCCCCCGGGACTAGCGGGACCTACGAGCAGTACTTC,CASSAPGTSGTYEQYF
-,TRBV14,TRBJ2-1,TGTGCCAGCAGCCAAGTACTAGAAAATGAGCAGTTCTTC,CASSQVLENEQFF
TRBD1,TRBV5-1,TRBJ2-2,TGCGCCAGCAGCTCCGGGACAGGGCCCGGGGAGCTGTTTTTT,CASSSGTGPGELFF
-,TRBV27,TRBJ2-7,TGTGCCAGCAGTAAACAGGTGACCACCTACGAGCAGTACTTC,CASSKQVTTYEQYF
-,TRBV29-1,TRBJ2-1,TGCAGCGTTGCGGTCCAGGGGGGCAATGAGCAGTTCTTC,CSVAVQGGNEQFF
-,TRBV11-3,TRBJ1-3,TGTGCCAGCAGCTTAGTGTACGGAAACACCATATATTTT,CASSLVYGNTIYF
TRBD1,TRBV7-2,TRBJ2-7,TGTGCCAGCAGCCTGGGACAGTTCCTATCCTACGAGCAGTACTTC,CASSLGQFLSYEQYF
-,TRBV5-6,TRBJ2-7,TGTGCCAGCAGCTTGCGGGGTAGCGGAGTCGAATGGAAGTACTTC,CASSLRGSGVEWKYF
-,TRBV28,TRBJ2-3,TGTGCCAGCAGTTTATTAACAGATACGCAGTATTTT,CASSLLTDTQYF
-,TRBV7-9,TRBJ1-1,TGTGCCAGCAGCTTTCGGGGTCAGAGTACGAGTAACACTGAAGCTTTCTTT,CASSFRGQSTSNTEAFF
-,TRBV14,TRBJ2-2,TGTGCCAGCAGCCCTAGGGTTACCGGGGAGCTGTTTTTT,CASSPRVTGELFF